The rows below give T cell receptor beta chains drawn from one sample of a study of human T cells and chemical hapten exposure. TCRdb re-derived calls from the RACE reads in MiXCR, one entry per CDR3 protein. The sample yields about 82,000 distinct CDR3 sequences, 10% to 15% seen once. Specimen: whole blood, collected in connection with sensitization to the hapten diphenylcyclopropenone (DPC). The receptors stem from a woman aged 50 to 60 with alopecia areata. Some clones in this sample may be carry-over from other donors' samples. Both conserved end residues are part of each CDR3. A D gene is named only where the DNA matches it firmly. The size of a clone is reported for some rows only, either as once, few or many, or as a class for expanded clones.

clone size,D gene,J gene,V gene,CDR3 DNA,CDR3 protein
few,-,TRBJ2-7,TRBV7-9,TGTGCCAGCAGCTTACTATCCCCCTACGAGCAGTACTTC,CASSLLSPYEQYF
many,TRBD1,TRBJ1-1,TRBV6-5,TGTGCCAGCAGCTTAGACAGGGTGAACACTGAAGCTTTCTTT,CASSLDRVNTEAFF
few,TRBD1,TRBJ1-5,TRBV12-3/TRBV12-4,TGTGCCAGCAGTCCGGGGACAGGGGCGGATCAGCCCCAGCATTTT,CASSPGTGADQPQHF
few,TRBD2,TRBJ2-5,TRBV19,TGTGCCAGTAGTATGTATTTCATTGGGAGGGGACTCGAAGAGACCCAGTACTTC,CASSMYFIGRGLEETQYF
-,-,TRBJ2-5,TRBV29-1,TGCAGCGCCAGCTTGGAGACCCAGTACTTC,CSASLETQYF
few,TRBD1,TRBJ2-2,TRBV11-2,TGTGCCAGCAGCTACTTTCGGGACAGTAACACCGGGGAGCTGTTTTTT,CASSYFRDSNTGELFF
many,-,TRBJ2-7,TRBV7-8,TGTGCCAGCAGCTCCCAGCTTGGACGAGCCTACGAGCAGTACTTC,CASSSQLGRAYEQYF
many,-,TRBJ2-1,TRBV13,TGTGCCAGCAGCCCGCTGGGCGGGGAAAATGAGCAGTTCTTC,CASSPLGGENEQFF
-,-,TRBJ2-1,TRBV11-1,TGTGCCAGCAGCCTAGGCGCGGACCCCCATTACAATGAGCAGTTCTTC,CASSLGADPHYNEQFF
-,-,TRBJ2-1,TRBV19,TGTGCCAGTAGTTCCCTCAGGGGTACTGAGCAGTTCTTC,CASSSLRGTEQFF
few,-,TRBJ1-2,TRBV29-1,TGCAGCGCTCCTAAGGGGGGCCTGAACTATGGCTACACCTTC,CSAPKGGLNYGYTF
few,TRBD2,TRBJ2-3,TRBV29-1,TGCAGCGAAAGCGGGAGCGCAGATACGCAGTATTTT,CSESGSADTQYF
-,-,TRBJ2-1,TRBV3-1,TGTGCCAGCAGCCTCGACCCCCAGCGTTCGCAGTTCTTC,CASSLDPQRSQFF
few,-,TRBJ2-1,TRBV6-5,TGTGCCAGCAGTTACAAAGGTACCACCACCTACAATGAGCAGTTCTTC,CASSYKGTTTYNEQFF
-,-,TRBJ1-2,TRBV5-1,TGCGCCAGCAGCTCCACAGGGACTAACTATGGCTACACCTTC,CASSSTGTNYGYTF
few,-,TRBJ2-1,TRBV29-1,TGCAGCGTTCGACAAGTCGAGCAGTTCTTC,CSVRQVEQFF
many,-,TRBJ2-7,TRBV11-2,TGTGCCAGCAGCTTCTCGGCTCTGGCCTACGAGCAGTACTTC,CASSFSALAYEQYF
few,-,TRBJ2-5,TRBV9,TGTGCCAGCAGCGTAGATTCAGGGCGTTTTGAGACCCAGTACTTC,CASSVDSGRFETQYF
few,-,TRBJ1-3,TRBV15,TGTGCCACCAGCAGAGGGGACCGCTCTGGAAACACCATATATTTT,CATSRGDRSGNTIYF
many,-,TRBJ2-7,TRBV5-1,TGTGCCAGCAGCTTAGGCTACGAGCAGTACTTC,CASSLGYEQYF
many,TRBD2,TRBJ2-2,TRBV5-6,TGTGCCAGCAGCTTGGGACTAGCGAGGAACACCGGGGAGCTGTTTTTT,CASSLGLARNTGELFF
few,TRBD2,TRBJ2-3,TRBV29-1,TGCAGCGCCCCCGGAGCGGGAGGAGATACGCAGTATTTT,CSAPGAGGDTQYF
few,TRBD1,TRBJ1-3,TRBV29-1,TGCAGCGTAGACAGGGCGAGCTCTGGAAACACCATATATTTT,CSVDRASSGNTIYF
-,-,TRBJ2-7,TRBV28,TGTGCCAGCAGTTTTGTTAACTACGAGCAGTACTTC,CASSFVNYEQYF
many,TRBD2,TRBJ2-3,TRBV7-2,TGTGCCAGCAGCCGAAGACTAGCGGGAGATGGCACAGATACGCAGTATTTT,CASSRRLAGDGTDTQYF
many,-,TRBJ1-2,TRBV6-7,TGTGCCAGCAGTTCCCTACCCAGAGGGGAACGATATGGCTACACCTTC,CASSSLPRGERYGYTF
many,-,TRBJ1-1,TRBV5-1,TGCGCCAGCAGCTTGGCCGGACCGGGATACACTGAAGCTTTCTTT,CASSLAGPGYTEAFF
many,-,TRBJ1-1,TRBV7-8,TGTGCCAGCAGCGTTACACTGAACACTGAAGCTTTCTTT,CASSVTLNTEAFF
-,TRBD2,TRBJ2-7,TRBV20-1,TGCAGTGCTAGATCCTTAGCGGGAGGGCCATACGAGCAGTACTTC,CSARSLAGGPYEQYF